This TCR beta chain comes out of a study of T cell changes during pregnancy in multiple sclerosis. TCRdb keeps only in-frame clones here, not all; method: immunoSEQ multiplex PCR. The table shows about 56,000 clones, with about 90% occurring only once. Losses at the gene ends were 0 bases for V and 6 bases for J; bases not matched to a gene: 5. Per the germline V gene, CDR1 is SGHTS and CDR2 is YDEGEE. The CDR3 contains 14 residues. The sequences come from CD4+ T cells from peripheral blood mononuclear cells, collected in the third trimester of pregnancy. The chain links TRBV5-8 to TRBJ1-2, with 7 bases matching TRBD1. This clonotype originated in a female donor with multiple sclerosis, enrolled in a pregnancy study. DNA for the CDR3: TGTGCCAGCAGCTTGGACAGGGGTTTACATGGCTACACCTTC. Its protein product is CASSLDRGLHGYTF.